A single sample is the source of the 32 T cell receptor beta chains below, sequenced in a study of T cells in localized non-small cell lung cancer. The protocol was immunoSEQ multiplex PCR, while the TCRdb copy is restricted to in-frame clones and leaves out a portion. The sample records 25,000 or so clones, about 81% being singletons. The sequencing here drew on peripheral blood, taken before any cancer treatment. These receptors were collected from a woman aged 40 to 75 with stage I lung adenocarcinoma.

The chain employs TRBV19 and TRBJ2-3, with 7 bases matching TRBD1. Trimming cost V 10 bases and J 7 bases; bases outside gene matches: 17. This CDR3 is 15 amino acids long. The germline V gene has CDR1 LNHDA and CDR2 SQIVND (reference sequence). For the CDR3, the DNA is TGTGCCACCGACCAAAGGGCAGGGGGAGTAAATACGCAGTATTTT. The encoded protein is CATDQRAGGVNTQYF.

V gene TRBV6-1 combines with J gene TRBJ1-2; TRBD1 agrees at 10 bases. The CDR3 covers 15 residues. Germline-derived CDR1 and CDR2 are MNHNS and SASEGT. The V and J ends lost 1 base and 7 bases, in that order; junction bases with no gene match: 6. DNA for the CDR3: TGTGCCAGCAGTGAAGAGACAGGGGGCATGGGTGGCTACACCTTC. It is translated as CASSEETGGMGGYTF.

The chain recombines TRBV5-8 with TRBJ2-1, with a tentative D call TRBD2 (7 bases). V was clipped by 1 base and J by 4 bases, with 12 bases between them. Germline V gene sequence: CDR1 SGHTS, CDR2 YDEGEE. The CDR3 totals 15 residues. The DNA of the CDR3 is TGTGCCAGCAGCTTGCAGGGGACTATATACAATGAGCAGTTCTTC. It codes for CASSLQGTIYNEQFF.

CDR3 nucleotides: TGTGCCAGCAGCTTGGACAGGGGAAGAAATTCACCCCTCCACTTT. Translating gives CASSLDRGRNSPLHF. The gene calls are TRBV7-2 and TRBJ1-6, with 9 bases fitting TRBD1. V dropped 3 bases and J dropped 7; count of bases not matched to a gene: 4. CDR1 and CDR2 (germline): SGHTA, FQGNSA. The CDR3 has 15 residues. Combining the CDR3 with reference TRBV7-2 and TRBJ1-6 gives the whole variable domain GAGVSQSPSNKVTEKGKDVELRCDPISGHTALYWYRQSLGQGLEFLIYFQGNSAPDKSGLPSDRFSAERTGGSVSTLTIQRTQQEDSAVYLCASSLDRGRNSPLHFGNGTRLTVT.

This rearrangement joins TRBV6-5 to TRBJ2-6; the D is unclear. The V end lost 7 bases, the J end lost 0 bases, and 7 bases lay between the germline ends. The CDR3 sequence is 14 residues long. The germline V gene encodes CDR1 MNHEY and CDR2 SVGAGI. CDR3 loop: CASTLLSGANVLTF. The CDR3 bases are TGTGCCAGCACCCTTCTCTCTGGGGCCAACGTCCTGACTTTC.

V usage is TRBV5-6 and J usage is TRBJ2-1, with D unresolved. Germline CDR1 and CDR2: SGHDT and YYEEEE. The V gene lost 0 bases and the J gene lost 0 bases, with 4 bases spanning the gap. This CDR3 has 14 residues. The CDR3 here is CASSLGFSYNEQFF. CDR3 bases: TGTGCCAGCAGCTTGGGATTCTCCTACAATGAGCAGTTCTTC.

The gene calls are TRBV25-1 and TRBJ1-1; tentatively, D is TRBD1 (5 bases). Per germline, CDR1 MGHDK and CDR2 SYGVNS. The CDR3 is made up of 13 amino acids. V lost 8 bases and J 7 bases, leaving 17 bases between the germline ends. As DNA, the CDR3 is TGTGCCAGCCGCCGGGGCAGCCAGGGTGAAGCTTTCTTT. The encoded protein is CASRRGSQGEAFF.

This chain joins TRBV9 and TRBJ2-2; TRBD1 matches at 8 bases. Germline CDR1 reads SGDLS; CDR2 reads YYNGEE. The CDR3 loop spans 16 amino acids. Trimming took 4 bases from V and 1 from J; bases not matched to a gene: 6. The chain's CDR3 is CASSFRQGLNTGELFF. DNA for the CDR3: TGTGCCAGCAGCTTCCGACAGGGGTTGAACACCGGGGAGCTGTTTTTT.

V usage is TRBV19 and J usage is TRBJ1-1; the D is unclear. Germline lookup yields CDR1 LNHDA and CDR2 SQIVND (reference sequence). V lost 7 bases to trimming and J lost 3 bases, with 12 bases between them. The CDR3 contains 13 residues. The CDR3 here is CASKENGHTEAFF. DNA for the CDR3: TGTGCCAGTAAGGAGAACGGACACACTGAAGCTTTCTTT.

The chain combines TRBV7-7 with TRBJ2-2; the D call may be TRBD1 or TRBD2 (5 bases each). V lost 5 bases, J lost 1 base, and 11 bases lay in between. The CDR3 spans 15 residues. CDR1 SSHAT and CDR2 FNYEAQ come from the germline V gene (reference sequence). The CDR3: CASSPGTGNTGELFF. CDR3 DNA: TGTGCCAGCAGCCCAGGGACGGGGAACACCGGGGAGCTGTTTTTT.

The CDR3 loop is CASGPPGYEQYF. The CDR3 region has the DNA TGCGCCAGCGGACCCCCGGGGTACGAGCAGTACTTC. This rearrangement joins TRBV4-1 to TRBJ2-7; D possibly corresponds to TRBD2 (5 bases). CDR1 MGHRA and CDR2 YSYEKL come from the germline V gene. The CDR3 has 12 amino acids. V was clipped by 8 bases and J by 4 bases, with 12 bases between them.

The CDR3 region has the DNA TGTGCCAGCAGCGAGGCGGGGGGGTTGGAGACCCAGTACTTC. It yields the protein CASSEAGGLETQYF. This chain links TRBV9 with TRBJ2-5; 9 bases are a match to TRBD2. Germline lookup yields CDR1 SGDLS and CDR2 YYNGEE. V dropped 3 bases and J dropped 5; count of bases not matched to a gene: 5. This CDR3 contains 14 residues.

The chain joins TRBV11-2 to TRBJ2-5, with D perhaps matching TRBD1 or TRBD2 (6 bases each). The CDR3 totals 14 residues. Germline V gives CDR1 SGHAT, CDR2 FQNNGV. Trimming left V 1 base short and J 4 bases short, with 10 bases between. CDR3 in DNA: TGTGCCAGCAGCTTAGCCGGGGGCAGAGAGACCCAGTACTTC. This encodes CASSLAGGRETQYF.

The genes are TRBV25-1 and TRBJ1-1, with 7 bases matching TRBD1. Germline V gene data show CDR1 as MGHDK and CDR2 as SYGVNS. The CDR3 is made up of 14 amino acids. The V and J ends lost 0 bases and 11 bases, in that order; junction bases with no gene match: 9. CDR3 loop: CASSEYGQAREAFF. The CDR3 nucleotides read TGTGCCAGCAGTGAATATGGACAGGCGAGGGAGGCTTTCTTT.

CDR3 sequence reads: CASSSWGAPEQYF. The CDR3 DNA sequence: TGTGCCAGCAGTTCATGGGGGGCCCCCGAGCAGTACTTC. The rearrangement uses TRBV6-6 and TRBJ2-7, with D possibly being TRBD1 or TRBD2 (6 bases each). Trimming shortened V by 4 bases and J by 6 bases, and 13 bases separated the two germline ends. Germline values: CDR1 MNHNY, CDR2 SVGAGI (reference sequence). This CDR3 is 13 amino acids long.

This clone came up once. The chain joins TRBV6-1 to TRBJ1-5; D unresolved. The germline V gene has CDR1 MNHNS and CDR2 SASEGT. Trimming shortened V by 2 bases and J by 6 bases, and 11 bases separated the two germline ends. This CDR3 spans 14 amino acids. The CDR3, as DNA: TGTGCCAGCAGTGAATCAAGGGATGGTCAGCCCCAGCATTTT. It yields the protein CASSESRDGQPQHF.

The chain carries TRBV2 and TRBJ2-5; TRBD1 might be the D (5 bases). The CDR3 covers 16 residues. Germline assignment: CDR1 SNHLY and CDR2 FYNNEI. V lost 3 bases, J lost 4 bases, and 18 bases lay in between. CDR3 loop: CASSEQGMISPETQYF. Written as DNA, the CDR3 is TGTGCCAGCAGTGAGCAGGGTATGATTTCTCCAGAGACCCAGTACTTC.

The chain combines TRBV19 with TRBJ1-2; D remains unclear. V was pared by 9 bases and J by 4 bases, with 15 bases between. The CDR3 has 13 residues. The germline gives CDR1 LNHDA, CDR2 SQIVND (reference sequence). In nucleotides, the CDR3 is TGTGCCAGCACTCGAGGGCCGGGCTATGGCTACACCTTC. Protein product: CASTRGPGYGYTF.

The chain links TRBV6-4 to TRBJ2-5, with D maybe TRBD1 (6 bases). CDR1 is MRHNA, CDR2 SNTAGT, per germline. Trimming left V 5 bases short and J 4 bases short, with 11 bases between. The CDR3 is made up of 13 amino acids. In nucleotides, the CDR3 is TGTGCCAGCAGTCTAAGCAGGGGAGAGACCCAGTACTTC. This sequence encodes CASSLSRGETQYF.

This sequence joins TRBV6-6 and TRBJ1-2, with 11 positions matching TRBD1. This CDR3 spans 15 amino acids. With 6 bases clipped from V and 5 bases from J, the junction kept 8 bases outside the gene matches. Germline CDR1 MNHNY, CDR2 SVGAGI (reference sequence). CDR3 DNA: TGTGCCAGCAGCGACCCCGGACAGGGGGCTTATGGCTACACCTTC. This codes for CASSDPGQGAYGYTF.

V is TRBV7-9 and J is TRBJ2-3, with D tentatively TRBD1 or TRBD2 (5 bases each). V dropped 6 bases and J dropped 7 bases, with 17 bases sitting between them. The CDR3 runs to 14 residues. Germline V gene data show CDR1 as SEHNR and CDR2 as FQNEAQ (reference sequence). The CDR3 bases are TGTGCCAGCAGTTCCACGACAGCGGCGTATACGCAGTATTTT. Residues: CASSSTTAAYTQYF.

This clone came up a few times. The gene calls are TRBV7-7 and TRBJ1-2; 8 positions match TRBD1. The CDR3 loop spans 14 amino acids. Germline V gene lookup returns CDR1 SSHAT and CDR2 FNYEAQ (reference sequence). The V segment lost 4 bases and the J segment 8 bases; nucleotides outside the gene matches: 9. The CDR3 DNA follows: TGTGCCAGCAGCTGGGATCAACAGGGGGAAGGCTACACCTTC. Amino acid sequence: CASSWDQQGEGYTF.

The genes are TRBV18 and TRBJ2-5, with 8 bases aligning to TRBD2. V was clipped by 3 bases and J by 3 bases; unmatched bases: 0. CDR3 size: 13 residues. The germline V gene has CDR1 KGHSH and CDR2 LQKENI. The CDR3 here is CASSPGLEETQYF. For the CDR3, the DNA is TGTGCCAGCTCACCGGGACTAGAAGAGACCCAGTACTTC.

The CDR3 loop is CASSPGYSKQYF. The CDR3 coding sequence is TGTGCCAGCAGTCCCGGTTACTCTAAGCAGTACTTC. The gene calls are TRBV7-9 and TRBJ2-7, with D unresolved. The CDR3 is 12 residues long. Germline V lookup: CDR1 SEHNR, CDR2 FQNEAQ (reference sequence). The V end was cut by 6 bases, the J end by 8 bases, with 14 bases between.

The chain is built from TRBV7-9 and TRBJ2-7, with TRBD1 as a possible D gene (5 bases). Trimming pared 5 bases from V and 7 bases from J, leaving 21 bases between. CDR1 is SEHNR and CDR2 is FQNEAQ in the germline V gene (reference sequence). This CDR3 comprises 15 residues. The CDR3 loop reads CASSPLDTSYVEQYF. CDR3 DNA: TGTGCCAGCAGCCCCCTGGACACCTCCTACGTAGAGCAGTACTTC. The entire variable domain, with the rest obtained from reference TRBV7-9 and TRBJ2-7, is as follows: DTGVSQNPRHKITKRGQNVTFRCDPISEHNRLYWYRQTLGQGPEFLTYFQNEAQLEKSRLLSDRFSAERPKGSFSTLEIQRTEQGDSAMYLCASSPLDTSYVEQYFGPGTRLTVT.

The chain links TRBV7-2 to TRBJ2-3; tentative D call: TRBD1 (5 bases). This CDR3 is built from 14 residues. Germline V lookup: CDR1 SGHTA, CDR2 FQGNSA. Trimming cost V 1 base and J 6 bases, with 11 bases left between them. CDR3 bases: TGTGCCAGCAGCTTAGGGCAGGGTTTCGATACGCAGTATTTT. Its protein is CASSLGQGFDTQYF.

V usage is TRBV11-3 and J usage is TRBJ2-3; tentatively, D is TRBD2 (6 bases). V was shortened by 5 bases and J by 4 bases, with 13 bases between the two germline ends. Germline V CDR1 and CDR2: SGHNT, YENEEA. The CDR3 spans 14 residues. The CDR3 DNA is TGTGCCAGCAGCCTGGGACTGGGGGCAGATACGCAGTATTTT. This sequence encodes CASSLGLGADTQYF. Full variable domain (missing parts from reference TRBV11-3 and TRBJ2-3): EAGVVQSPRYKIIEKKQPVAFWCNPISGHNTLYWYLQNLGQGPELLIRYENEEAVDDSQLPKDRFSAERLKGVDSTLKIQPAELGDSAVYLCASSLGLGADTQYFGPGTRLTVL.

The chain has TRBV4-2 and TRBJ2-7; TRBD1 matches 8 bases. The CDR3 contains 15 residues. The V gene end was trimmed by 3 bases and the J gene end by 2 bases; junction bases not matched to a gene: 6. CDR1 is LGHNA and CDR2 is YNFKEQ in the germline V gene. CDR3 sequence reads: CASSHGGTGPYEQYF. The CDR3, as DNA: TGTGCCAGCAGCCATGGAGGGACAGGCCCCTACGAGCAGTACTTC.

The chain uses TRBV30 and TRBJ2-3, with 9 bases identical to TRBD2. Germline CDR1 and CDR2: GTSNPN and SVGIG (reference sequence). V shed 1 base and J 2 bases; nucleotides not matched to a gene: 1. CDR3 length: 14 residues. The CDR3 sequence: CAWSEGLATDTQYF. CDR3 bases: TGTGCCTGGAGTGAGGGACTAGCCACAGATACGCAGTATTTT.

CDR3 in amino acids: CAVRAYNQPQHF. Here the CDR3 DNA reads TGTGCCGTCCGGGCCTACAATCAGCCCCAGCATTTT. The gene calls are TRBV6-1 and TRBJ1-5; no firm D call. This CDR3 has 12 amino acids. The V and J ends lost 11 bases and 3 bases respectively, with 11 bases between them. Germline-derived CDR1 and CDR2 are MNHNS and SASEGT.

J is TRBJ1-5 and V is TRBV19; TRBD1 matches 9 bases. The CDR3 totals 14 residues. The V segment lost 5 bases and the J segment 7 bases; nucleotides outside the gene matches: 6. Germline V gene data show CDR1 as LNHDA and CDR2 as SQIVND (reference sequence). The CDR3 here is CASSGTGRFQPQHF. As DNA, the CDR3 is TGTGCCAGTAGTGGGACAGGGCGTTTCCAGCCCCAGCATTTT.

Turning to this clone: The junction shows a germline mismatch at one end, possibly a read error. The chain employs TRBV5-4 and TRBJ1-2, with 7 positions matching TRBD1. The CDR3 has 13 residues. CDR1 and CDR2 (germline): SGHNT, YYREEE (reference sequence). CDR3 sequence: CAGSLGTAYGYTF. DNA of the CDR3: TGTGCCGGCAGCTTGGGGACAGCGTATGGCTACACCTTC.